Below are 13 T cell receptor beta chains sequenced from a single sample in a study of T cell repertoires in cytomegalovirus infection. TCRdb reanalysed the reads using MiXCR and keeps one entry per CDR3 protein. This sample carries about 770,000 distinct CDR3 sequences, 29% of them seen once, and the ten largest clones take around 13%. What these receptors recognize is not known. The sample was cultured CD8+ T cells from PBMCs, taken from culture after CMV antigen stimulation. The receptors were sampled from a human donor in good health (CMV status not recorded). Some clones in this sample may be carry-over from other donors' samples.

The chain employs TRBV27 and TRBJ1-6; 9 positions agree with TRBD1. The V segment lost 0 bases and the J segment 8 bases; nucleotides outside the gene matches: 11. The CDR3 extends over 18 amino acids. The germline gives CDR1 MNHEY, CDR2 SMNVEV (reference sequence). This CDR3 is CASSLSGTGIPRDSPLHF. As DNA, the CDR3 is TGTGCCAGCAGTTTATCGGGGACAGGGATACCCAGGGATTCACCCCTCCACTTT.

This chain links TRBV2 with TRBJ2-7; the D gene is possibly TRBD2 (5 bases). This CDR3 spans 11 amino acids. V gave up 10 bases and J gave up 7 bases, with 14 bases separating them. CDR1 and CDR2 from the germline V gene are SNHLY and FYNNEI. CDR3 region: CATLARGEQYF. The DNA for the CDR3 is TGTGCCACCCTAGCCCGTGGGGAGCAGTACTTC.

The J gene is TRBJ2-7, the V gene TRBV5-6; D is tentatively TRBD1 or TRBD2 (5 bases each). The germline CDR1 and CDR2 sequences are SGHDT and YYEEEE. The V and J ends lost 3 bases and 0 bases respectively, with 16 bases between them. This CDR3 contains 16 residues. CDR3 sequence: CASSSTGTASSYEQYF. CDR3 sequence (DNA): TGTGCCAGCAGCTCGACCGGGACGGCGAGCTCCTACGAGCAGTACTTC.

This clonotype was picked up a small number of times. The chain carries TRBV6-4 and TRBJ2-5; possible D gene TRBD1, 6 bases. Trimming took off 6 bases at V and 2 bases at J, with 13 bases between the two ends. CDR1 is MRHNA, CDR2 SNTAGT, per germline. This CDR3 comprises 14 residues. CDR3 DNA: TGTGCCAGCAGCGACACAGACAGGCAAGAGACCCAGTACTTC. Translation gives CASSDTDRQETQYF.

This clonotype was found a few times. The CDR3 sequence: CASSSLGTGGYEQYV. Here the CDR3 DNA reads TGTGCCAGCAGTTCCCTCGGGACAGGGGGCTACGAGCAGTACGTC. The chain uses TRBV28 and TRBJ2-7; 11 bases match TRBD1. Germline V CDR1 and CDR2: MDHEN, SYDVKM. J lost 3 bases, V lost 4 bases, and 5 bases had no gene match. This CDR3 region has 15 residues.

At least ten counts were recorded for this clonotype. This chain uses TRBV2 with TRBJ2-7; 14 bases fit TRBD2. The CDR3 totals 16 residues. In germline, CDR1 is SNHLY, CDR2 FYNNEI. The V gene end was trimmed by 6 bases and the J gene end by 2 bases; junction bases not matched to a gene: 6. As DNA, the CDR3 is TGTGCCAGCAGCCAGGGACTAGCGGGGGCCGCCTACGAGCAGTACTTC. This translates into CASSQGLAGAAYEQYF.

This clonotype was seen a few times. This CDR3 is CASSPRALNTGELFF. The CDR3 bases are TGTGCCAGCAGTCCCCGAGCCTTGAACACCGGGGAGCTGTTTTTT. The chain recombines TRBV12-3 or TRBV12-4 with TRBJ2-2; D remains ambiguous. The CDR3 covers 15 residues. Trimming shortened V by 5 bases and J by 1 base, and 11 bases separated the two germline ends.

This clonotype was detected many times. V is TRBV7-9 and J is TRBJ1-1; no reliable D call. The CDR3 extends over 12 amino acids. Trimming took off 5 bases at V and 5 bases at J, with 9 bases between the two ends. In germline, CDR1 is SEHNR, CDR2 FQNEAQ (reference sequence). CDR3 loop: CASSLGRTEAFF. The DNA for the CDR3 is TGTGCCAGCAGCCTCGGACGAACTGAAGCTTTCTTT.

The chain uses TRBV3-1 and TRBJ2-5; no firm D call. Germline V CDR1 and CDR2: LGHDT, YNNKEL (reference sequence). CDR3 length: 14 amino acids. Trimming removed 2 bases from V and 7 bases from J, with 14 bases in between. The CDR3 sequence is CASSQSPLDGTQYF. Here the CDR3 DNA reads TGTGCCAGCAGCCAATCACCCCTAGATGGGACCCAGTACTTC.

This clonotype was seen many times. The chain carries TRBV7-9 and TRBJ2-3; maybe TRBD1 (5 bases). The germline gives CDR1 SEHNR, CDR2 FQNEAQ (reference sequence). Deletions cut 8 bases from V and 1 base from J, with 10 bases between. This CDR3 has 13 amino acids. The CDR3 DNA reads TGTGCCAGCCGTCTACAGGGCACAGATACGCAGTATTTT. It translates to CASRLQGTDTQYF.

This clonotype was seen more than once but under ten times. The chain combines TRBV12-3 or TRBV12-4 with TRBJ2-3, with D perhaps being TRBD1 or TRBD2 (5 bases each). Between the trimmed V and J ends, which lost 6 bases and 3 bases, there was a span of 16 bases. The CDR3 consists of 15 residues. Here the CDR3 DNA reads TGTGCCAGCAGCCTGGGACCCCGGGCAACAGATACGCAGTATTTT. Its translation: CASSLGPRATDTQYF.

The gene calls are TRBV19 and TRBJ2-4; either TRBD1 or TRBD2 may fit D (6 bases each). The CDR3 is 19 residues long. Germline-derived CDR1 and CDR2 are LNHDA and SQIVND (reference sequence). V was clipped by 4 bases and J by 2 bases, with 24 bases between them. The CDR3, as DNA: TGTGCCAGTAGTACAACCCTTCCTCGGAGGAGGGGGACCAAAAACATTCAGTACTTC. Protein product: CASSTTLPRRRGTKNIQYF.

This clonotype was picked up a small number of times. This sequence joins TRBV20-1 and TRBJ1-1, with TRBD1 matching 8 bases. The CDR3 runs 12 residues. Looked up from germline, CDR1 is DFQATT and CDR2 is SNEGSKA (reference sequence). V lost 3 bases and J lost 7; bases outside the gene matches: 4. Here the CDR3 reads CSASDRGDEAFF. Here the CDR3 DNA reads TGCAGTGCTAGCGACAGGGGTGATGAAGCTTTCTTT.